Many counts were recorded for the clone carrying this TCR beta chain. This record belongs to a study of T cells in Graves' hyperthyroidism and ophthalmopathy. The CDR3 runs to 15 residues. Germline CDR1 KGHSH, CDR2 LQKENI. V dropped 2 bases and J dropped 8 bases, with 16 bases sitting between them. Amplification yielded TCR beta CDR3 regions, with RNA transcripts as the source. The primer set for the first-round RT-PCR of the TCR CDR3 was HTBI. One entry per CDR3 protein results from TCRdb running MiXCR on the multiplex PCR reads. The table lists some 300,000 distinct CDR3 sequences, roughly a fifth of them singletons.

The sequence came from a man between 50 and 59 years old with Graves' ophthalmopathy. The chain employs TRBV18 and TRBJ2-1; D is unresolved. The sequenced sample consisted of blood. CDR3 region: CASSPGRGEGHEQFF. In DNA, the CDR3 is TGTGCCAGCTCACCAGGTAGAGGCGAAGGGCATGAGCAGTTCTTC.